This TCR beta chain was retrieved from a study of T cells after yellow fever vaccination. Study results and limitations: Among primary-vaccination clones, most reappeared after the booster, at just under 98% for CD4 and more than 75% for CD8. Weaker, the secondary response had a peak occurring faster, on day 5 versus 15.

The CDR3 has 16 amino acids. Trimming cost V 3 bases and J 4 bases, with 19 bases left between them. Germline V CDR1 and CDR2: GTSNPN, SVGIG (reference sequence). In its sample, this clonotype was seen a few times. As yet, its antigen is unknown. The authors made TCR cDNA by 5'RACE template switching, adding a universal primer site and UMIs. TCRdb reprocessed the 5' RACE reads via MiXCR and lists one record per CDR3 protein. The sample has approximately 300,000 distinct CDR3 sequences; around 6.8% are singletons. Source: PBMCs, taken about 49 days after the first yellow fever vaccination. This sequence was found in a man aged 18 to 30 who received the YFV17D yellow fever vaccine. The chain links TRBV30 to TRBJ1-5, with D unresolved. The CDR3 loop reads CAWSPRVGIGNQPQHF. CDR3 DNA sequence: TGTGCCTGGAGCCCCCGTGTCGGGATAGGAAATCAGCCCCAGCATTTT.